One T cell receptor beta chain is described in this entry. Produced via immunoSEQ multiplex PCR; TCRdb's table is partial and in-frame only. The table lists some 800,000 clones, 80% to 95% of them singletons. This sample is part of a study of shared clonotypes between healthy human individuals. Study information: Plates per donor: three CD4 naive, three CD4 memory, two CD8 naive, one CD8 memory.

Naive CD8 cells comprised CD45RO-negative, CCR7-positively selected cells, excluding terminally differentiated effector memory CD45RA+ cells. Trimming took 1 base from V and 5 from J, leaving 24 bases between them. Germline values: CDR1 MDHEN, CDR2 SYDVKM. This CDR3 spans 19 amino acids. The TCR comes from a young man in good health. The source material was naive CD8+ T cells sorted from blood. The chain carries TRBV28 and TRBJ2-4; TRBD1 is a possible D gene (6 bases). The CDR3: CASSLFARLNTGSENIQYF. The CDR3 DNA is TGTGCCAGCAGTTTATTTGCCCGTCTCAATACAGGGTCGGAAAACATTCAGTACTTC. Drawing the rest from reference TRBV28 and TRBJ2-4, the complete variable domain is DVKVTQSSRYLVKRTGEKVFLECVQDMDHENMFWYRQDPGLGLRLIYFSYDVKMKEKGDIPEGYSVSREKKERFSLILESASTNQTSMYLCASSLFARLNTGSENIQYFGAGTRLSVL.